These T cell receptor beta chains were read from a single sample in a study of cytomegalovirus exposure and HLA in healthy donors. The table came from immunoSEQ multiplex PCR; TCRdb's copy has only in-frame clones and leaves some out. The sample holds over 95,000 clones, around 82% seen once. Sequencing input: PBMCs. All receptors derive from a woman in her twenties or thirties in good health and CMV-seropositive. The CDR3 runs from the conserved cysteine through the conserved F or W. A D gene is named only where the DNA matches it firmly. Size is omitted from some rows. Given values are once, few, many or a class for expanded clones.

j_call	clone_size	cdr3_length	v_call	d_call	cdr3_aa	cdr3_nt
TRBJ2-7	once	14	TRBV4-1	NA	CASSQLGASYEQYF	TGCGCCAGCAGCCAATTGGGGGCCTCCTACGAGCAGTACTTC
TRBJ2-1	NA	15	TRBV6-5	NA	CASSYLGAVYNEQFF	TGTGCCAGCAGTTACTTGGGGGCCGTCTACAATGAGCAGTTCTTC
TRBJ1-5	NA	16	TRBV7-9	NA	CASSSGGSEHSQPQHF	TGTGCCAGCAGCTCTGGAGGGAGTGAACACAGTCAGCCCCAGCATTTT
TRBJ2-1	NA	15	TRBV15	NA	CATSRVGGGYNEQFF	TGTGCCACCAGCCGGGTCGGCGGCGGCTACAATGAGCAGTTCTTC
TRBJ2-3	NA	16	TRBV7-6	TRBD1	CASSLAIGGEGDTQYF	TGTGCCAGCAGCTTAGCTATAGGGGGCGAAGGAGATACGCAGTATTTT
TRBJ2-7	NA	16	TRBV2	TRBD2	CASKVREERLPGEQYF	TGTGCCAGCAAGGTACGGGAGGAGCGACTACCGGGCGAGCAGTACTTC
TRBJ2-5	once	12	TRBV9	NA	CASSVALETQYF	TGTGCCAGCAGCGTAGCCTTAGAGACCCAGTACTTC
TRBJ2-7	NA	12	TRBV29-1	NA	CSVTSGRDEQYF	TGCAGCGTGACTTCGGGAAGGGACGAGCAGTACTTC
TRBJ1-1	NA	15	TRBV11-2	NA	CASSHSTGGDPEAFF	TGTGCCAGCAGCCATTCCACGGGGGGGGACCCTGAAGCTTTCTTT
TRBJ2-3	NA	15	TRBV9	NA	CASSVGLDYSNTQYF	TGTGCCAGCAGCGTGGGTCTGGACTATTCTAATACGCAGTATTTT
TRBJ1-2	NA	13	TRBV6-1	NA	CASILDRLYGYTF	TGTGCCAGCATTCTAGACAGGCTCTATGGCTACACCTTC
TRBJ2-7	NA	13	TRBV10-3	TRBD1	CAIRGDSSYEQYF	TGTGCCATCAGGGGGGACAGTTCCTACGAGCAGTACTTC
TRBJ2-3	few	15	TRBV7-8	NA	CASSLGTINTDTQYF	TGTGCCAGCAGCTTAGGGACAATTAACACAGATACGCAGTATTTT
TRBJ1-1	NA	13	TRBV14	NA	CASSQEGRAEAFF	TGTGCCAGCAGCCAAGAGGGGAGGGCTGAAGCTTTCTTT
TRBJ2-7	few	14	TRBV10-3	TRBD1	CAITVKDRTDEQYF	TGTGCCATCACCGTGAAGGACAGGACGGACGAGCAGTACTTC
TRBJ1-6	NA	15	TRBV19	TRBD1	CASSPGQGHNSPLHF	TGTGCCAGTAGCCCGGGACAGGGGCATAATTCACCCCTCCACTTT
TRBJ1-2	NA	15	TRBV7-9	TRBD1	CASSLGDGTGGGYTF	TGTGCCAGCAGCTTAGGAGACGGGACAGGGGGCGGCTACACCTTC
TRBJ2-7	NA	11	TRBV25-1	NA	CASSLRSEQYF	TGTGCCAGCAGTCTAAGATCCGAGCAGTACTTC
TRBJ2-5	NA	13	TRBV6-1	NA	CASSESPGETQYF	TGTGCCAGCAGTGAAAGTCCAGGAGAGACCCAGTACTTC
TRBJ1-3	NA	15	TRBV4-2	NA	CASSQLWSSGNTIYF	TGTGCCAGCAGCCAGCTTTGGAGCTCTGGAAACACCATATATTTT
TRBJ2-7	NA	15	TRBV19	TRBD2	CASSRTSGSSYEQYF	TGTGCCAGTAGTAGGACTAGCGGGAGCTCCTACGAGCAGTACTTC
TRBJ1-3	few	18	TRBV10-3	TRBD1	CAISEGAGRGRFGNTIYF	TGTGCCATCAGTGAAGGTGCGGGCAGGGGGCGTTTCGGAAACACCATATATTTT
TRBJ1-4	few	12	TRBV4-2	NA	CAGSTLGEKLFF	TGTGCCGGTTCGACTCTGGGTGAAAAACTGTTTTTT
TRBJ2-2	few	17	TRBV7-9	TRBD2	CASSYWLAGMNTGELFF	TGTGCCAGCAGCTATTGGCTAGCGGGGATGAACACCGGGGAGCTGTTTTTT
TRBJ1-4	NA	15	TRBV2	NA	CASSEEGATNEKLFF	TGTGCCAGCAGTGAAGAAGGGGCAACTAATGAAAAACTGTTTTTT
TRBJ2-5	NA	17	TRBV15	TRBD2	CATSRLGLAVGGETQYF	TGTGCCACCAGCAGACTGGGACTAGCGGTTGGAGGAGAGACCCAGTACTTC
TRBJ1-1	NA	14	TRBV10-1	TRBD1	CASRTTGGNTEAFF	TGCGCCAGCAGAACGACAGGGGGGAACACTGAAGCTTTCTTT
TRBJ1-1	NA	11	TRBV5-4	NA	CASSSGGAAFF	TGTGCCAGCAGCTCGGGAGGGGCGGCTTTCTTT
TRBJ2-7	NA	16	TRBV12-5	TRBD2	CASGLVVPSGRYEQYF	TGTGCTAGTGGTTTGGTAGTTCCTAGCGGGAGATACGAGCAGTACTTC
TRBJ1-6	few	17	TRBV19	TRBD1	CAFRTGAPSSYNSPLHF	TGTGCGTTTAGGACAGGGGCGCCGAGCTCCTATAATTCACCCCTCCACTTT
TRBJ2-7	NA	16	TRBV7-9	TRBD2	CASSTAGTSGTSEQYF	TGTGCCAGCAGCACCGCCGGGACTAGCGGGACAAGCGAGCAGTACTTC
TRBJ2-1	NA	14	TRBV18	TRBD2	CASSDEAGGREQFF	TGTGCCAGCTCCGACGAAGCGGGAGGGCGTGAGCAGTTCTTC
TRBJ1-1	NA	11	TRBV11-2	NA	CASSLTEEAFF	TGTGCCAGCAGCTTAACAGAGGAAGCTTTCTTT
TRBJ2-7	NA	13	TRBV9	NA	CASSAGQIYEQYF	TGTGCCAGCAGCGCCGGTCAAATCTACGAGCAGTACTTC
TRBJ1-1	NA	14	TRBV4-1	NA	CASRQLWPNTEAFF	TGCGCCAGCAGACAATTGTGGCCAAACACTGAAGCTTTCTTT
TRBJ1-2	few	14	TRBV5-1	NA	CASSLADQSEGYTF	TGCGCCAGCAGCTTGGCCGACCAAAGCGAGGGCTACACCTTC
TRBJ1-2	NA	14	TRBV19	TRBD1	CASRRTGGDYGYTF	TGTGCCAGTAGACGAACAGGGGGCGATTATGGCTACACCTTC
TRBJ2-7	once	15	TRBV7-8	TRBD2	CASSRPGLGGHEQYF	TGTGCCAGCAGCCGACCGGGACTAGGTGGACACGAGCAGTACTTC
TRBJ2-5	NA	13	TRBV13	TRBD2	CASSSGLAKTQYF	TGTGCCAGCAGCTCCGGACTAGCCAAGACCCAGTACTTC
TRBJ2-5	NA	14	TRBV19	NA	CASSMSHVQETQYF	TGTGCCAGTAGTATGAGTCATGTCCAAGAGACCCAGTACTTC
TRBJ1-1	NA	15	TRBV4-1	TRBD1	CASSQRTGGHTEAFF	TGCGCCAGCAGCCAGAGGACAGGGGGCCACACTGAAGCTTTCTTT
TRBJ2-5	once	13	TRBV19	NA	CASSIGSEETQYF	TGTGCCAGTAGTATCGGTTCCGAAGAGACCCAGTACTTC
TRBJ2-2	few	14	TRBV7-7	TRBD1	CASSPGTANGELFF	TGTGCTAGCAGCCCAGGGACAGCCAACGGGGAGCTGTTTTTT
TRBJ1-6	NA	12	TRBV6-5	NA	CASGGSLSSLHF	TGTGCCAGCGGGGGCAGCCTTTCATCCCTCCACTTT
TRBJ1-2	NA	14	TRBV5-5	NA	CASTPGGPNYGYTF	TGTGCCAGCACCCCCGGGGGGCCGAACTATGGCTACACCTTC
TRBJ1-5	NA	13	TRBV30	NA	CAWSVRDGQPQHF	TGTGCCTGGAGTGTACGGGATGGCCAGCCCCAGCATTTT
TRBJ2-7	few	13	TRBV9	NA	CASSVGRRGEQYF	TGTGCCAGCAGCGTAGGGCGTAGGGGAGAGCAGTACTTC
TRBJ2-7	once	15	TRBV11-3	TRBD2	CASSLVFSGTYEQYF	TGTGCCAGCAGCTTAGTTTTTAGCGGGACGTACGAGCAGTACTTC
TRBJ2-7	NA	14	TRBV7-3	TRBD2	CASSEWDYSYEQYF	TGTGCCAGCAGCGAGTGGGACTACTCCTACGAGCAGTACTTC
TRBJ1-1	NA	14	TRBV30	NA	CAWRGTGMNTEAFF	TGTGCCTGGAGAGGTACAGGCATGAACACTGAAGCTTTCTTT
TRBJ2-7	NA	13	TRBV27	NA	CASSLGGVYEQYF	TGTGCCAGCAGTTTAGGAGGGGTGTACGAGCAGTACTTC
TRBJ1-5	NA	15	TRBV19	NA	CASSIEVLNNQPQHF	TGTGCCAGTAGTATAGAAGTACTTAACAATCAGCCCCAGCATTTT
TRBJ2-1	NA	17	TRBV25-1	TRBD2	CASSESGTSGLGNEQFF	TGTGCCAGCAGTGAATCCGGGACTAGCGGGCTTGGGAATGAGCAGTTCTTC
TRBJ2-5	NA	14	TRBV6-4	NA	CASSDGKDQGTQYF	TGTGCCAGCAGTGACGGGAAAGACCAGGGGACCCAGTACTTC